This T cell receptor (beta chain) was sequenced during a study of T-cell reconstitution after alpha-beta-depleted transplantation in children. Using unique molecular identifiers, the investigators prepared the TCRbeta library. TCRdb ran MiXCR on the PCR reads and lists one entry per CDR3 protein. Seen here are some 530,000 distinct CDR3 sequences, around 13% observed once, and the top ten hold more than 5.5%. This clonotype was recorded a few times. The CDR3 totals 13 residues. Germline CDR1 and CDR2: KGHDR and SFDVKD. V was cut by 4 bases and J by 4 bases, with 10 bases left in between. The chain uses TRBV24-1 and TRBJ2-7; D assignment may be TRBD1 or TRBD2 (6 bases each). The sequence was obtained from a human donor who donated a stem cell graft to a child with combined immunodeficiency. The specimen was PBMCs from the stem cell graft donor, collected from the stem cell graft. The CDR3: CATSEGGGYEQYF. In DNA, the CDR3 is TGTGCCACCAGTGAGGGGGGCGGATACGAGCAGTACTTC.